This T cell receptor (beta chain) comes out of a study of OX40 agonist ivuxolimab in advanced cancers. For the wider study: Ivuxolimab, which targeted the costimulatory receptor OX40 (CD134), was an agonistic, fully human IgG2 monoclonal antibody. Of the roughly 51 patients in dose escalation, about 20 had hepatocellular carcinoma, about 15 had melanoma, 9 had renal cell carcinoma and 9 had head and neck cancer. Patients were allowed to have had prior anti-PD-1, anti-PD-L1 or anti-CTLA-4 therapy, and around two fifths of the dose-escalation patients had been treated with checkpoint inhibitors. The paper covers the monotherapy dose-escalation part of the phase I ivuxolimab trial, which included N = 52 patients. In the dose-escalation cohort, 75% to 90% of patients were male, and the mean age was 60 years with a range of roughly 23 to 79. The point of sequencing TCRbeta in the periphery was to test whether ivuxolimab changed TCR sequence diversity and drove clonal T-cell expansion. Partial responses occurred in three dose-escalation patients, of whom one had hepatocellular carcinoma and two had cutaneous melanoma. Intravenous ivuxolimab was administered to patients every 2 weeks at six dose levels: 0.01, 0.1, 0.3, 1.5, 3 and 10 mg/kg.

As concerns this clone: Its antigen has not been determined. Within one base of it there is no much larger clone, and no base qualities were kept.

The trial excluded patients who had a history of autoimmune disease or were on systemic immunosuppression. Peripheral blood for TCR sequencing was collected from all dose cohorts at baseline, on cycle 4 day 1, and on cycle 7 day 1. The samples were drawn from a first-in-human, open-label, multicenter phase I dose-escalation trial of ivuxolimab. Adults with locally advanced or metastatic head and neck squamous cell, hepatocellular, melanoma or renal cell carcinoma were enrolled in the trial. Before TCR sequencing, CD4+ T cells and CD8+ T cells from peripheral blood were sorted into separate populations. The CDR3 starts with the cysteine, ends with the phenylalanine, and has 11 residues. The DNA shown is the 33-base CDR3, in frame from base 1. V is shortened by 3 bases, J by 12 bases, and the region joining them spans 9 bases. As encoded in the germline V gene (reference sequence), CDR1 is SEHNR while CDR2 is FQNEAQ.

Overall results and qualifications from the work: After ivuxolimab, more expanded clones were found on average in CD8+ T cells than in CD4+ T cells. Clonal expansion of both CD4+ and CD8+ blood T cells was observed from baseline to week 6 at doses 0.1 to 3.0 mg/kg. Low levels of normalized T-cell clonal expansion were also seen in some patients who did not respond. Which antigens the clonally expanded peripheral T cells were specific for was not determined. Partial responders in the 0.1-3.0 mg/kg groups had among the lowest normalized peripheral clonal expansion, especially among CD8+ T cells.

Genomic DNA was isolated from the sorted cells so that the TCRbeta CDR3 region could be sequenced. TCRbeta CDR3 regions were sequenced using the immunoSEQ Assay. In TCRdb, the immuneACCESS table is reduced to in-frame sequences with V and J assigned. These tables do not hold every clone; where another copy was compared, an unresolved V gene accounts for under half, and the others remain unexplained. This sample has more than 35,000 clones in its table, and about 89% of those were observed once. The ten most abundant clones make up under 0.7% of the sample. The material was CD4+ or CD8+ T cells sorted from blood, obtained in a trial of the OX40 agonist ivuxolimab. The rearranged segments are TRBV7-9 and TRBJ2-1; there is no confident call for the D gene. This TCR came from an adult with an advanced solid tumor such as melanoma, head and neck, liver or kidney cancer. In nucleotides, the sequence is TGTGCCAGCAGCTTCGGTGGGTGGCAGTTCTTC. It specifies CASSFGGWQFF.